This T cell receptor (beta chain) was recorded in a study of human T cells and chemical hapten exposure. The CDR3 spans 14 residues. In germline, CDR1 is SGDLS, CDR2 YYNGEE. Deletions cut 3 bases from V and 9 bases from J, with 13 bases between. The time point here: patch test 2, 6 weeks after DPC sensitization. Treatment of the sample: therapeutic diphenylcyclopropenone sensitization with weekly scalp DPC. TCRdb re-derived calls from the RACE reads in MiXCR, one entry per CDR3 protein. The sample includes hundreds of thousands of distinct CDR3 sequences, around 6% seen only once; the top ten take under 7%.

This receptor was obtained from a woman aged 18-29 years with alopecia areata. Some clones in this sample may be carry-over from other donors' samples. The genes are TRBV9 and TRBJ1-6; the D is unclear. The sequencing here drew on whole blood, taken in connection with sensitization to the hapten diphenylcyclopropenone (DPC). CDR3 protein: CASSGQHKGSPLHF. The CDR3 coding sequence is TGTGCCAGCAGCGGACAACACAAAGGTTCACCCCTCCACTTT.